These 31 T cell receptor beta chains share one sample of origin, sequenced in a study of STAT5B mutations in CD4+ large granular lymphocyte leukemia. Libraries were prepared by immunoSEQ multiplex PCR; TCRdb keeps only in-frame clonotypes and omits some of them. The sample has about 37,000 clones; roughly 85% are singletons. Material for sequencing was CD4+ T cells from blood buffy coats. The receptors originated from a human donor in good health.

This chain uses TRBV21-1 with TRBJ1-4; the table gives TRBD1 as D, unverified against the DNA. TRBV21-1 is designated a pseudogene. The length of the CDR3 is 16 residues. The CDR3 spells CASSKAGDRNNEKLFF. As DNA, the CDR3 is TGTGCCAGCAGCAAAGCTGGGGACAGGAATAATGAAAAACTGTTTTTT.

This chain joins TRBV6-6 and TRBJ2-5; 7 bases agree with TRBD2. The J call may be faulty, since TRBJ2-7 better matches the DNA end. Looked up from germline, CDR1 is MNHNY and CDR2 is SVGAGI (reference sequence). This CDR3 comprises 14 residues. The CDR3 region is CASSYGTTAYEQYF. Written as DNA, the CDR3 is TGTGCCAGCAGTTACGGGACTACAGCCTACGAGCAGTACTTC.

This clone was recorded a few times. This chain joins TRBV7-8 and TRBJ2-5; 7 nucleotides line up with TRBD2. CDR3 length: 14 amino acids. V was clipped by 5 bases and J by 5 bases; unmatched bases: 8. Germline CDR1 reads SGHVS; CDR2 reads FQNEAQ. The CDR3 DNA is TGTGCCAGCAGCCAGACTAGCACGCCTGAGACCCAGTACTTC. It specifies CASSQTSTPETQYF.

CDR3 protein: CASSYSARAGTDTQYF. The CDR3 coding sequence is TGTGCCAGCAGTTACTCGGCCAGGGCGGGCACAGATACGCAGTATTTT. The rearrangement joins TRBV6-6 to TRBJ2-3, with a possible D match to TRBD1 (5 bases). V shed 0 bases and J shed 1 base, with 11 bases lying between them. Germline CDR1 reads MNHNY; CDR2 reads SVGAGI (reference sequence). The CDR3 is 16 amino acids.

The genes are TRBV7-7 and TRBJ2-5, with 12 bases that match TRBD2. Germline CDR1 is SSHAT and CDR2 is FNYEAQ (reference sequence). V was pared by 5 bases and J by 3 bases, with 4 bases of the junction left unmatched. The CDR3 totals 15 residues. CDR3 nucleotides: TGTGCCAGCAGCCGTGGACTAGCGGGAAAAGAGACCCAGTACTTC. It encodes CASSRGLAGKETQYF. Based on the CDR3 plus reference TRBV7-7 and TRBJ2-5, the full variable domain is GAGVSQSPRYKVTKRGQDVTLRCDPISSHATLYWYQQALGQGPEFLTYFNYEAQPDKSGLPSDRFSAERPEGSISTLTIQRTEQRDSAMYRCASSRGLAGKETQYFGPGTRLLVL.

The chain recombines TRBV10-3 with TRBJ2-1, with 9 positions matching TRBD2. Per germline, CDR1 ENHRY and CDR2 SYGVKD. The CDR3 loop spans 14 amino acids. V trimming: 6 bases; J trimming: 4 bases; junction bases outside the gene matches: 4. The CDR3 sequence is CAISRGLAYNEQFF. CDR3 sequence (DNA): TGTGCCATCAGCCGGGGACTAGCATACAATGAGCAGTTCTTC.

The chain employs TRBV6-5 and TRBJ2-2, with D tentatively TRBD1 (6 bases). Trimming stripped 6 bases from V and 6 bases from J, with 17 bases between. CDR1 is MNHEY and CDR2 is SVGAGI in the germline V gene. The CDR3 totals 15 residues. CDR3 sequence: CASSQTMGAAGELFF. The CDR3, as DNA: TGTGCCAGCAGCCAGACGATGGGGGCCGCCGGGGAGCTGTTTTTT.

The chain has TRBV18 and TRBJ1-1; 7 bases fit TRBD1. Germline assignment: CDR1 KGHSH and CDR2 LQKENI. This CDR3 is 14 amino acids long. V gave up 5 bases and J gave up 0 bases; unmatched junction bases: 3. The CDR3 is CASSEGALNTEAFF. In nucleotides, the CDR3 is TGTGCCAGCTCAGAGGGGGCCCTGAACACTGAAGCTTTCTTT.

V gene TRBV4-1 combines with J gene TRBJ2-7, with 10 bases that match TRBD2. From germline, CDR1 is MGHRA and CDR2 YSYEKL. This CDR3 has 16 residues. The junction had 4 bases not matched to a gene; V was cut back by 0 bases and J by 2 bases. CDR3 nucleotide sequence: TGCGCCAGCAGCCAAGAACTAGCGGGACCAACCTACGAGCAGTACTTC. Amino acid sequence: CASSQELAGPTYEQYF.

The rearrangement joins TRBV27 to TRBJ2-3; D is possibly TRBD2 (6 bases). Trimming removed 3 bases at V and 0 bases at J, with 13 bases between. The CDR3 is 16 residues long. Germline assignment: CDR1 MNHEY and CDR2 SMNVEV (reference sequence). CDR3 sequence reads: CASSFSGVRSTDTQYF. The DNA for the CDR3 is TGTGCCAGCAGTTTCTCGGGGGTACGGAGCACAGATACGCAGTATTTT.

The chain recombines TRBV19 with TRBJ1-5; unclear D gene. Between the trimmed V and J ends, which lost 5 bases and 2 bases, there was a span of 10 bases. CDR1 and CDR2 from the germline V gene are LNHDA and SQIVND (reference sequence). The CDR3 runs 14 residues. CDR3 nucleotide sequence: TGTGCCAGTAGTCCCGGACGGCGCAATCAGCCCCAGCATTTT. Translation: CASSPGRRNQPQHF.

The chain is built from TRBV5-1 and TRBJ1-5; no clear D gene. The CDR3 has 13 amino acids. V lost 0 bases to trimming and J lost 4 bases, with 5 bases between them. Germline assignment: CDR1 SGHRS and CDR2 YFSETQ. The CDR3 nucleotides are TGCGCCAGCAGCTTGGACGCGAATCAGCCCCAGCATTTT. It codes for CASSLDANQPQHF.

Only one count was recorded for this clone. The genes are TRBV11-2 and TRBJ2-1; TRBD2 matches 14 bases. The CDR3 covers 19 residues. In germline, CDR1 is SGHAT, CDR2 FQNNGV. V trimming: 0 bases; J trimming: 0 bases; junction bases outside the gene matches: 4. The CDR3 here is CASSLDGTSGSPSYNEQFF. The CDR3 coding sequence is TGTGCCAGCAGCTTAGATGGGACTAGCGGGAGCCCCTCCTACAATGAGCAGTTCTTC.

CDR3 region: CASSLGTGYETQYF. For the CDR3, the DNA is TGCGCCAGCAGCTTAGGGACAGGGTATGAGACCCAGTACTTC. The chain uses TRBV5-1 and TRBJ2-5, with 9 bases fitting TRBD1. Trimming took 2 bases from V and 5 from J; bases not matched to a gene: 4. Germline CDR1 and CDR2: SGHRS and YFSETQ. The CDR3 extends over 14 amino acids.

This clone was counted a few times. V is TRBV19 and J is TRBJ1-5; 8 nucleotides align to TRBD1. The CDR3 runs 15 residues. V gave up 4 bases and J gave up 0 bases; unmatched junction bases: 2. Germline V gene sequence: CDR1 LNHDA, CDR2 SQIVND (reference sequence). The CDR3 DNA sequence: TGTGCCAGTAGTACAACAGGGGGTAGCAATCAGCCCCAGCATTTT. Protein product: CASSTTGGSNQPQHF. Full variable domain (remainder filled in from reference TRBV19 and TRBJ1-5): DGGITQSPKYLFRKEGQNVTLSCEQNLNHDAMYWYRQDPGQGLRLIYYSQIVNDFQKGDIAEGYSVSREKKESFPLTVTSAQKNPTAFYLCASSTTGGSNQPQHFGDGTRLSIL.

The CDR3 protein is CASSLAQGSNYGYTF. The DNA of the CDR3 is TGCGCCAGCAGCTTGGCTCAGGGATCGAACTATGGCTACACCTTC. The rearrangement uses TRBV5-1 and TRBJ1-2; the D gene is possibly TRBD1 (5 bases). In germline, CDR1 is SGHRS, CDR2 YFSETQ. Trimming took 0 bases from V and 2 from J, leaving 11 bases between them. This CDR3 is 15 amino acids long.

The CDR3 reads CASSQVLAGDQPQHF. CDR3 DNA: TGCGCCAGCAGCCAAGTTCTGGCAGGGGATCAGCCCCAGCATTTT. The J gene is TRBJ1-5, the V gene TRBV4-1; maybe TRBD1 (6 bases). In germline, CDR1 is MGHRA, CDR2 YSYEKL. Trimming removed 1 base from V and 5 bases from J, with 12 bases in between. The CDR3 has 15 residues.

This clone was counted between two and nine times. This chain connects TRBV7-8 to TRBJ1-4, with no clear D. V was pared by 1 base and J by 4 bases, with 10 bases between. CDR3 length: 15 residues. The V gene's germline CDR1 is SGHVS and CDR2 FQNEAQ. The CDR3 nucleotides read TGTGCCAGCAGCTTAGGGCAGCTCGATAATGAAAAACTGTTTTTT. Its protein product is CASSLGQLDNEKLFF.

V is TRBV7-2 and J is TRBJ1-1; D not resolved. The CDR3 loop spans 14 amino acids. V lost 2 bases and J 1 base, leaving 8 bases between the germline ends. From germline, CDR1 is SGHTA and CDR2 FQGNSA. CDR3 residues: CASSLKAGNTEAFF. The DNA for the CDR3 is TGTGCCAGCAGCTTAAAGGCAGGGAACACTGAAGCTTTCTTT.

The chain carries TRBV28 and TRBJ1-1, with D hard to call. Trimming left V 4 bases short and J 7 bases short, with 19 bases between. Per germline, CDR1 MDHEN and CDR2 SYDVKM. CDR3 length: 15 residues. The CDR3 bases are TGTGCCAGCAGTTCTTCCCCGGCCCCGGTCGGTGAAGCTTTCTTT. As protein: CASSSSPAPVGEAFF.

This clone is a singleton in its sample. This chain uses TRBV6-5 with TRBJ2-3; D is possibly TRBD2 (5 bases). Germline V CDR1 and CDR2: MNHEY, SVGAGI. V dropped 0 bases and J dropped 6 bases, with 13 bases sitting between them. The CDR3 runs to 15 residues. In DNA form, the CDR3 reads TGTGCCAGCAGTTACTCCCCTCTTGGGAGCGATACGCAGTATTTT. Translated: CASSYSPLGSDTQYF.

CDR3: CASSLSAGVAGYEQFF. The CDR3 DNA reads as TGTGCCAGCAGCTTATCGGCCGGAGTAGCGGGCTATGAGCAGTTCTTC. The chain has TRBV7-2 and TRBJ2-1; 7 nucleotides agree with TRBD2. This CDR3 contains 16 residues. Germline CDR1 and CDR2: SGHTA and FQGNSA. The ends lost 2 bases at V and 8 bases at J; junction bases unmatched: 12.

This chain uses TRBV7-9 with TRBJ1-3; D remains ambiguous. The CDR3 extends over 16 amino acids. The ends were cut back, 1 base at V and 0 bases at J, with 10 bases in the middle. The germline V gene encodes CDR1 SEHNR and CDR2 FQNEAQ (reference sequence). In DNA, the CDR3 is TGTGCCAGCAGCTTAGGTACATACCGCTCTGGAAACACCATATATTTT. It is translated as CASSLGTYRSGNTIYF.

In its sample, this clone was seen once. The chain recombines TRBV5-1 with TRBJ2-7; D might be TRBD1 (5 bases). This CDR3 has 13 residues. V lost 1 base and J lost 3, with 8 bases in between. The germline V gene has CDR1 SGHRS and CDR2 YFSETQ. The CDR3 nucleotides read TGCGCCAGCAGCTTGTCCAGGGACTACGAGCAGTACTTC. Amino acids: CASSLSRDYEQYF.

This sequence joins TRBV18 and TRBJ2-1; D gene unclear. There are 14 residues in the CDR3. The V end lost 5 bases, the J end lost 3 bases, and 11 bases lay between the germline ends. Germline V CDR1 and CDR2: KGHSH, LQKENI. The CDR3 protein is CASSGQRDYNEQFF. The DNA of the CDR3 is TGTGCCAGCTCAGGGCAGCGAGACTACAATGAGCAGTTCTTC.

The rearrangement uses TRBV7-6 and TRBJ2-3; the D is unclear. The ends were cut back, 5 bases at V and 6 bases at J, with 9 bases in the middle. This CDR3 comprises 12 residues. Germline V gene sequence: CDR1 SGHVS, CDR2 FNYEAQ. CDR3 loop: CASSHDVDTQYF. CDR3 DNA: TGTGCCAGCAGCCATGACGTGGATACGCAGTATTTT.

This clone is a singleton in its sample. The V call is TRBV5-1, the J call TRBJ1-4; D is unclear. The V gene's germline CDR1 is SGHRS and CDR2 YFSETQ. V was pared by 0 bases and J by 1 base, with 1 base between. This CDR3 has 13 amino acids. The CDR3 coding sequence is TGCGCCAGCAGCTTGGGAACTAATGAAAAACTGTTTTTT. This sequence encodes CASSLGTNEKLFF.

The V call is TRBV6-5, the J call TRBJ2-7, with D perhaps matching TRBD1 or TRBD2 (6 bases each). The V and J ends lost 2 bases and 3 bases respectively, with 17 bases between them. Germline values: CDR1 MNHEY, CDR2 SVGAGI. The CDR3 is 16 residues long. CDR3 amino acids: CASSYGVGGTNYEQYF. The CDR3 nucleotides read TGTGCCAGCAGTTACGGGGTAGGGGGGACCAACTACGAGCAGTACTTC.

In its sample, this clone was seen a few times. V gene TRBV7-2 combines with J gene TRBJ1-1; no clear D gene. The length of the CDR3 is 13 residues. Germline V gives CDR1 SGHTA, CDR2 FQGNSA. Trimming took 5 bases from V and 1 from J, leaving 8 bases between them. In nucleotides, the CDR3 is TGTGCCAGCAGCAAAACGAGGAACACTGAAGCTTTCTTT. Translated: CASSKTRNTEAFF.

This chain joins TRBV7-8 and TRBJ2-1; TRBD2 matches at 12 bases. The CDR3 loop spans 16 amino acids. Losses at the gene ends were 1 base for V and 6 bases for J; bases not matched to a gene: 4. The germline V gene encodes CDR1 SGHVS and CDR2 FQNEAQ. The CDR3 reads CASSLVALAGGNEQFF. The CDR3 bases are TGTGCCAGCAGCTTAGTTGCACTAGCGGGAGGCAATGAGCAGTTCTTC.

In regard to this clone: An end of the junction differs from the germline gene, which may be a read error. The CDR3 region is CASNLAGPNTGELFF. The CDR3 DNA follows: TGTGCCAGCAACTTAGCGGGGCCGAACACCGGGGAGCTGTTTTTT. The rearrangement uses TRBV7-2 and TRBJ2-2, with 8 bases fitting TRBD2. Per the germline V gene, CDR1 is SGHTA and CDR2 is FQGNSA. The CDR3 runs to 15 residues.